Listed here are 16 T cell receptor beta chains from one sample, sequenced in a study of blood T cell repertoires in COVID-19. Repertoires were generated with immunoSEQ multiplex PCR, while TCRdb's copy carries only in-frame clones and drops some. This sample yields over 250,000 clones, of which 84% are seen a single time; approximately 1.5% belongs to the top ten. Sequenced sample: peripheral blood. Every receptor here comes from a human donor with COVID-19, enrolled during active disease. The donor label of this sample is uncertain.

V and J are TRBV6-1 and TRBJ2-5, with 9 bases matching TRBD2. This CDR3 has 18 residues. J gave up 7 bases and V 0 bases, and 15 bases lay outside the gene matches. Germline loops: CDR1 MNHNS, CDR2 SASEGT. The CDR3 DNA follows: TGTGCCAGCAGTGAAGCGTCAGCGGGAGGTCTAATCTTTGGGACCCAGTACTTC. Protein sequence: CASSEASAGGLIFGTQYF.

V is TRBV3-1 (or the pseudogene TRBV3-2) and J is TRBJ1-1, with 12 bases aligning to TRBD1. The CDR3 has 17 amino acids. V lost 2 bases, J lost 1 base, and 5 bases stayed unmatched. Germline values: CDR1 LGHDT, CDR2 YNNKEL (reference sequence). CDR3 loop: CASSQPGQGAGNTEAFF. Here the CDR3 DNA reads TGTGCCAGCAGCCAACCGGGACAGGGGGCAGGGAACACTGAAGCTTTCTTT.

This rearrangement joins TRBV6-5 to TRBJ2-5, with a possible D match to TRBD2 (5 bases). The length of the CDR3 is 13 residues. V was trimmed by 0 bases and J by 7 bases, leaving 9 bases between them. Germline V gene data show CDR1 as MNHEY and CDR2 as SVGAGI. CDR3 bases: TGTGCCAGCAGTTACTCGACTATTGGGACCCAGTACTTC. Translation: CASSYSTIGTQYF.

The rearrangement uses TRBV10-1 and TRBJ1-4; 7 positions match TRBD1. There are 14 residues in the CDR3. Germline CDR1 is WNHNN and CDR2 is SYGVQD (reference sequence). The V segment lost 5 bases and the J segment 2 bases; nucleotides outside the gene matches: 2. The chain's CDR3 is CASSPTGTNEKLFF. CDR3 sequence (DNA): TGCGCCAGCAGTCCGACAGGGACTAATGAAAAACTGTTTTTT.

This clone has a handful of counts. The rearrangement uses TRBV11-3 and TRBJ2-1; 12 bases fit TRBD2. V lost 4 bases to trimming and J lost 7 bases; unmatched junction nucleotides: 2. The CDR3 consists of 14 residues. The germline CDR1 and CDR2 sequences are SGHNT and YENEEA. The CDR3 nucleotides are TGTGCCAGCAGCTCCGGACTAGCGGGAAATGAGCAGTTCTTC. This translates into CASSSGLAGNEQFF.

The chain uses TRBV28 and TRBJ2-3, with D tentatively TRBD2 (6 bases). The CDR3 is made up of 18 amino acids. The V end was cut by 7 bases, the J end by 0 bases, with 23 bases between. Germline CDR1 MDHEN, CDR2 SYDVKM. The CDR3 loop reads CASTPRGGDLTSTDTQYF. DNA for the CDR3: TGTGCCAGCACCCCCCGAGGCGGGGACTTGACTAGCACAGATACGCAGTATTTT.

The rearrangement uses TRBV12-3 or TRBV12-4 and TRBJ2-1, with a weak D call TRBD2 (6 bases). V was shortened by 5 bases and J by 9 bases, with 14 bases between the two germline ends. The CDR3 totals 13 residues. The CDR3 protein is CASSPEGLGEQFF. CDR3 sequence (DNA): TGTGCCAGCAGTCCAGAGGGACTTGGTGAGCAGTTCTTC.

The J gene is TRBJ1-2, the V gene TRBV7-9; the match to TRBD1 covers 8 bases. CDR3 length equals 14 residues. Germline V gene sequence: CDR1 SEHNR, CDR2 FQNEAQ (reference sequence). J lost 8 bases, V lost 5 bases, and 10 bases had no gene match. The CDR3, as DNA: TGTGCCAGCAGCCCCACAGGGGGTAAGGAAGGCTACACCTTC. Amino acids: CASSPTGGKEGYTF.

The genes are TRBV15 and TRBJ2-5; 10 positions agree with TRBD1. Germline CDR1 LNHNV, CDR2 YYDKDF (reference sequence). This CDR3 region has 14 residues. V lost 3 bases and J lost 5; bases outside the gene matches: 3. The CDR3 nucleotides are TGTGCCACCAGCAGGGACAGGGGGGGGGAGACCCAGTACTTC. The encoded protein is CATSRDRGGETQYF.

V usage is TRBV29-1 and J usage is TRBJ1-2, with no clear D. This CDR3 contains 11 residues. The germline V and J ends were trimmed by 4 bases and 7 bases, with 10 bases remaining between them. CDR1 is SQVTM and CDR2 is ANQGSEA in the germline V gene. DNA of the CDR3: TGCAGCGTTGGGAGGGAGGGTGGCTACACCTTC. This codes for CSVGREGGYTF.

The J gene is TRBJ2-1, the V gene TRBV9, with 10 bases lining up with TRBD2. CDR3 length: 13 residues. Germline trimming cut 1 base from V and 9 bases from J; bases unmatched to any gene: 1. CDR1 and CDR2 from the germline V gene are SGDLS and YYNGEE. CDR3 region: CASSVLAGAEQFF. CDR3 coding DNA: TGTGCCAGCAGCGTACTAGCGGGAGCTGAGCAGTTCTTC.

The CDR3 region is CASSPHRGPTGELFF. The CDR3, as DNA: TGTGCCAGCAGCCCCCACAGGGGGCCCACCGGGGAGCTGTTTTTT. This sequence joins TRBV11-3 and TRBJ2-2; 9 nucleotides line up with TRBD1. This CDR3 comprises 15 residues. The V segment lost 5 bases and the J segment 4 bases; nucleotides outside the gene matches: 5. CDR1 and CDR2 from the germline V gene are SGHNT and YENEEA.

This clone was picked up a small number of times. The chain combines TRBV28 with TRBJ2-1; D perhaps matches TRBD1 (7 bases). Germline CDR1 is MDHEN and CDR2 is SYDVKM. The CDR3 length is 16 residues. V lost 6 bases, J lost 3 bases, and 18 bases lay in between. CDR3 protein: CASRYQTGRFYNEQFF. CDR3 sequence (DNA): TGTGCCAGCAGATATCAGACAGGGAGGTTCTACAATGAGCAGTTCTTC.

The chain recombines TRBV29-1 with TRBJ1-5, with 9 positions matching TRBD1. The CDR3 contains 15 residues. Germline CDR1 SQVTM, CDR2 ANQGSEA. J gave up 0 bases and V 6 bases, and 6 bases lay outside the gene matches. The CDR3 here is CSVGTGSGSNQPQHF. The DNA of the CDR3 is TGCAGCGTAGGGACAGGGTCCGGTAGCAATCAGCCCCAGCATTTT.

The chain carries TRBV19 and TRBJ2-1; weak D call: TRBD2 (6 bases). CDR3 size: 15 residues. Germline-derived CDR1 and CDR2 are LNHDA and SQIVND (reference sequence). Trimming pared 1 base from V and 8 bases from J, leaving 15 bases between. CDR3 protein: CASSIGRRWEDEQFF. DNA of the CDR3: TGTGCCAGTAGTATAGGCCGGAGGTGGGAGGATGAGCAGTTCTTC.

This clone was counted many times. The chain couples TRBV6-1 to TRBJ1-3, with D hard to call. The CDR3 is 16 residues long. The V end lost 0 bases, the J end lost 4 bases, and 13 bases lay between the germline ends. Germline-derived CDR1 and CDR2 are MNHNS and SASEGT. CDR3: CASSEARGVLGNTIYF. For the CDR3, the DNA is TGTGCCAGCAGTGAAGCCCGCGGGGTGCTGGGAAACACCATATATTTT.